The 32 T cell receptor beta chains presented below share a single source sample, sequenced in a study of blood T cell repertoires in COVID-19. Measured with immunoSEQ multiplex PCR; TCRdb has only the in-frame clones, and not every one. The table shows roughly 250,000 clones, with 80% to 90% occurring only once. The sequencing sample was made of PBMCs or T cells enriched from blood (not recorded which). The source is a woman aged 25 to 39 with acute COVID-19.

CDR3 region: CASSLVQGSYNEQFF. The CDR3 DNA reads as TGTGCCAGCAGCTTAGTACAGGGGTCCTACAATGAGCAGTTCTTC. The rearrangement uses TRBV7-6 and TRBJ2-1; 7 bases are a match to TRBD1. The CDR3 spans 15 residues. V shed 1 base and J 1 base; nucleotides not matched to a gene: 1. Per germline, CDR1 SGHVS and CDR2 FNYEAQ. The variable domain in full, with the rest retrieved from reference TRBV7-6 and TRBJ2-1, is GAGVSQSPRYKVTKRGQDVALRCDPISGHVSLYWYRQALGQGPEFLTYFNYEAQQDKSGLPNDRFSAERPEGSISTLTIQRTEQRDSAMYRCASSLVQGSYNEQFFGPGTRLTVL.

The chain combines TRBV24-1 with TRBJ2-1; 7 bases align to TRBD1. V shed 4 bases, J shed 3 bases, and the junction held 5 bases outside the gene matches. CDR1 is KGHDR, CDR2 SFDVKD, per germline. The CDR3 contains 15 residues. The CDR3 is CATSEGTARYNEQFF. CDR3 coding DNA: TGTGCCACCAGTGAGGGGACAGCACGCTACAATGAGCAGTTCTTC.

This clone was recorded once. The chain is built from TRBV10-3 and TRBJ2-3; TRBD2 is a possible D gene (7 bases). Trimming took off 5 bases at V and 3 bases at J, with 18 bases between the two ends. This CDR3 has 16 amino acids. CDR1 is ENHRY and CDR2 is SYGVKD in the germline V gene. This CDR3 reads CAISTPRGGRTDTQYF. The CDR3 DNA reads TGTGCCATCAGTACACCTAGGGGGGGGCGGACAGATACGCAGTATTTT.

The table lists this clone with a count of one. The chain links TRBV7-9 to TRBJ1-5; 7 bases are a match to TRBD1. Germline lookup yields CDR1 SEHNR and CDR2 FQNEAQ (reference sequence). J was trimmed by 5 bases and V by 1 base; bases with no gene match: 8. The CDR3 contains 16 residues. CDR3 protein: CASSLEAGTGDQPQHF. The CDR3 DNA reads as TGTGCCAGCAGCTTAGAGGCGGGTACAGGGGATCAGCCCCAGCATTTT.

V and J are TRBV6-2 or TRBV6-3 and TRBJ1-5; the match to TRBD1 covers 9 bases. The CDR3 is 19 amino acids. J lost 2 bases, V lost 2 bases, and 13 bases had no gene match. Germline values: CDR1 MNHEY, CDR2 SVGEGT. The DNA for the CDR3 is TGTGCCAGCAGTTACAATGGGGGACAGGGTTGGGTCGGCAATCAGCCCCAGCATTTT. This sequence encodes CASSYNGGQGWVGNQPQHF.

For the CDR3, the DNA is TGTGCCAGCAGCTTAGGGACAGAGACCTACGAGCAGTACTTC. Translating gives CASSLGTETYEQYF. V is TRBV7-6 and J is TRBJ2-7; possible D gene TRBD1, 6 bases. Germline values: CDR1 SGHVS, CDR2 FNYEAQ. The CDR3 covers 14 residues. The V end was cut by 1 base, the J end by 2 bases, with 9 bases between. The whole variable domain, filled in from reference TRBV7-6 and TRBJ2-7, reads GAGVSQSPRYKVTKRGQDVALRCDPISGHVSLYWYRQALGQGPEFLTYFNYEAQQDKSGLPNDRFSAERPEGSISTLTIQRTEQRDSAMYRCASSLGTETYEQYFGPGTRLTVT.

This clone appeared a single time. The V gene is TRBV12-3 or TRBV12-4, the J gene TRBJ1-1, with D perhaps TRBD1 (5 bases). V lost 11 bases and J 3 bases, leaving 16 bases between the germline ends. The CDR3 contains 13 residues. CDR3 region: CASNRAGDTEAFF. The CDR3, as DNA: TGTGCCTCCAACCGCGCGGGGGACACTGAAGCTTTCTTT.

The chain has TRBV3-1 (or the pseudogene TRBV3-2) and TRBJ2-3; D is unclear. Trimming pared 0 bases from V and 3 bases from J, leaving 7 bases between. The CDR3 contains 14 residues. Germline V gives CDR1 LGHDT, CDR2 YNNKEL (reference sequence). The CDR3 nucleotides read TGTGCCAGCAGCCAAGATGGCCCGACAGATACGCAGTATTTT. The encoded protein is CASSQDGPTDTQYF.

The chain has TRBV5-6 and TRBJ2-6; 7 bases are shared with TRBD1. Per germline, CDR1 SGHDT and CDR2 YYEEEE. There are 17 residues in the CDR3. The trim removed 3 bases at V and 0 bases at J, leaving 6 bases unmatched. The CDR3, as DNA: TGTGCCAGCAGCTATTTACGGACAGGCTCTGGGGCCAACGTCCTGACTTTC. It encodes CASSYLRTGSGANVLTF. The full variable domain, its missing parts supplied by reference TRBV5-6 and TRBJ2-6, is DAGVTQSPTHLIKTRGQQVTLRCSPKSGHDTVSWYQQALGQGPQFIFQYYEEEERQRGNFPDRFSGHQFPNYSSELNVNALLLGDSALYLCASSYLRTGSGANVLTFGAGSRLTVL.

The rearrangement links TRBV10-3 to TRBJ1-1; tentatively, D is TRBD1 (5 bases). V lost 2 bases to trimming and J lost 1 base, with 11 bases between them. Per germline, CDR1 ENHRY and CDR2 SYGVKD. The CDR3 is 15 amino acids. CDR3 in amino acids: CAISEPGRPNTEAFF. DNA of the CDR3: TGTGCCATCAGTGAGCCAGGGCGGCCGAACACTGAAGCTTTCTTT.

Turning to this clone: Germline is not matched at one junction end, which may reflect a read error. The chain uses TRBV7-7 and TRBJ2-7; TRBD2 agrees at 11 bases. This CDR3 region has 16 residues. Germline lookup yields CDR1 SSHAT and CDR2 FNYEAQ (reference sequence). In DNA form, the CDR3 reads TGTGCTAGCAGCTTAGGCCCTAGCGGGGGGTCCTACGAGCAGTACTTC. It translates to CASSLGPSGGSYEQYF.

The chain uses TRBV25-1 and TRBJ1-2; D gene uncertain. Germline V gene data show CDR1 as MGHDK and CDR2 as SYGVNS. V was pared by 2 bases and J by 5 bases, with 9 bases between. This CDR3 is 13 amino acids long. The CDR3: CASSEARGYGYTF. For the CDR3, the DNA is TGTGCCAGCAGTGAAGCCCGAGGGTATGGCTACACCTTC.

The chain joins TRBV6-5 to TRBJ1-3; D unresolved. Trimming shortened V by 6 bases and J by 2 bases, and 14 bases separated the two germline ends. CDR3 length: 15 amino acids. Germline lookup yields CDR1 MNHEY and CDR2 SVGAGI. The CDR3 is CASRQSSDTGNTIYF. CDR3 sequence (DNA): TGTGCCAGCAGACAGAGTTCTGATACTGGAAACACCATATATTTT.

The CDR3 DNA is TGTGCCAGTAGTATAAGTTTGGACAATGGCTACACCTTC. It is translated as CASSISLDNGYTF. The V and J genes are TRBV19 and TRBJ1-2; weak D call: TRBD1 (5 bases). Trimming shortened V by 2 bases and J by 6 bases, and 10 bases separated the two germline ends. CDR3 size: 13 residues. Germline assignment: CDR1 LNHDA and CDR2 SQIVND (reference sequence).

The chain employs TRBV6-5 and TRBJ2-7; TRBD2 matches at 8 bases. CDR1 and CDR2 (germline): MNHEY, SVGAGI. The ends lost 4 bases at V and 5 bases at J; junction bases unmatched: 7. This CDR3 spans 14 amino acids. CDR3 protein: CASSSRGVRNEQYF. The CDR3 DNA follows: TGTGCCAGCAGTTCGCGGGGGGTGAGGAACGAGCAGTACTTC.

The chain carries TRBV5-6 and TRBJ2-2; D is ambiguous. The germline gives CDR1 SGHDT, CDR2 YYEEEE. Trimming pared 2 bases from V and 7 bases from J, leaving 6 bases between. This CDR3 has 12 amino acids. The CDR3: CASSLAVGELFF. CDR3 nucleotide sequence: TGTGCCAGCAGCTTAGCCGTCGGGGAGCTGTTTTTT.

This chain connects TRBV6-5 to TRBJ2-3; 7 positions match TRBD2. J gave up 4 bases and V 2 bases, and 3 bases lay outside the gene matches. Germline V gene data show CDR1 as MNHEY and CDR2 as SVGAGI. There are 14 residues in the CDR3. Written as DNA, the CDR3 is TGTGCCAGCAGTTACAACCTAGCGGCAGATACGCAGTATTTT. Translating gives CASSYNLAADTQYF.

The chain joins TRBV27 to TRBJ2-7, with 9 nucleotides matching TRBD2. Germline V gene sequence: CDR1 MNHEY, CDR2 SMNVEV (reference sequence). V was clipped by 4 bases and J by 2 bases; unmatched bases: 6. This CDR3 contains 15 residues. CDR3 protein: CASSSPTSGTYEQYF. CDR3 nucleotide sequence: TGTGCCAGCAGTTCTCCGACTAGCGGAACCTACGAGCAGTACTTC.

The chain uses TRBV6-2 or TRBV6-3 and TRBJ1-2; the D gene is possibly TRBD1 (5 bases). The germline CDR1 and CDR2 sequences are MNHEY and SVGEGT. Deletions cut 4 bases from V and 6 bases from J, with 12 bases between. The CDR3 is made up of 13 amino acids. The DNA for the CDR3 is TGTGCCAGCAGTTCGGCAGGGCGTAATGGCTACACCTTC. Protein: CASSSAGRNGYTF.

The rearrangement links TRBV27 to TRBJ1-1, with 7 bases that match TRBD1. Germline CDR1 MNHEY, CDR2 SMNVEV (reference sequence). The CDR3 is 14 residues long. After removal of 2 bases from V and 5 bases from J, the junction contained 5 bases not matched to a gene. This chain's CDR3 is CASSLQGVGTEAFF. The CDR3 coding sequence is TGTGCCAGCAGTTTACAGGGGGTAGGAACTGAAGCTTTCTTT.

This rearrangement joins TRBV5-1 to TRBJ1-1; D is perhaps TRBD1 (5 bases). From germline, CDR1 is SGHRS and CDR2 YFSETQ. The length of the CDR3 is 14 residues. Trimming took 2 bases from V and 6 from J, leaving 14 bases between them. CDR3 in DNA: TGCGCCAGCAGCTTCCAAGGGGATCGGGCTGAAGCTTTCTTT. Translated: CASSFQGDRAEAFF.

This CDR3 is CASSRQGMNTEAFF. In nucleotides, the CDR3 is TGCGCCAGCAGCCGACAGGGGATGAACACTGAAGCTTTCTTT. The V call is TRBV5-1, the J call TRBJ1-1; 8 bases are shared with TRBD1. The germline V gene encodes CDR1 SGHRS and CDR2 YFSETQ. CDR3 length: 14 residues. Unmatched junction bases numbered 2, after V lost 4 bases and J lost 0 bases.

The chain carries TRBV10-2 and TRBJ1-4; D is uncertain. V lost 8 bases to trimming and J lost 8 bases, with 12 bases between them. Germline CDR1 WSHSY, CDR2 SAAADI. The CDR3 loop spans 12 amino acids. The CDR3 here is CASRTANEKLFF. The CDR3 coding sequence is TGCGCCAGCCGGACTGCGAACGAAAAACTGTTTTTT.

This clone turned up a few times. The genes are TRBV2 and TRBJ1-5; a weak D match, TRBD1 (5 bases). V lost 4 bases and J lost 4, with 11 bases in between. Germline loops: CDR1 SNHLY, CDR2 FYNNEI. The length of the CDR3 is 14 residues. This chain's CDR3 is CASSGGEDNQPQHF. Written as DNA, the CDR3 is TGTGCCAGCAGTGGAGGGGAGGATAATCAGCCCCAGCATTTT.

This chain joins TRBV4-3 and TRBJ1-1; TRBD1 is a possible D gene (5 bases). Germline assignment: CDR1 LGHNA and CDR2 YSLEER. The CDR3 sequence is 19 residues long. V lost 0 bases, J lost 0 bases, and 20 bases lay in between. In DNA form, the CDR3 reads TGCGCCAGCAGCCAAGATCTATTGGGGCAGGGTTATCTGAACACTGAAGCTTTCTTT. This sequence encodes CASSQDLLGQGYLNTEAFF.

J is TRBJ1-6 and V is TRBV6-6; 7 bases align to TRBD1. Germline V gene sequence: CDR1 MNHNY, CDR2 SVGAGI (reference sequence). V trimming: 7 bases; J trimming: 0 bases; junction bases outside the gene matches: 3. This CDR3 region has 15 residues. CDR3 nucleotides: TGTGCCAGCACTCAGGGGGTCTCCTATAATTCACCCCTCCACTTT. As protein: CASTQGVSYNSPLHF.

The chain joins TRBV7-2 to TRBJ1-2; the D is unclear. The CDR3 spans 14 residues. Germline V gene data show CDR1 as SGHTA and CDR2 as FQGNSA. With 5 bases removed from V and 2 bases from J, the gap between germline ends came to 12 bases. The CDR3 bases are TGTGCCAGCAGCCGTACGCGGGAAAACTATGGCTACACCTTC. Translated, it gives CASSRTRENYGYTF.

The chain couples TRBV6-6 to TRBJ1-2; perhaps TRBD1 as D (5 bases). Germline values: CDR1 MNHNY, CDR2 SVGAGI (reference sequence). The CDR3 is made up of 12 amino acids. V was pared by 5 bases and J by 5 bases, with 9 bases between. The CDR3 region is CASSPGEYGYTF. DNA of the CDR3: TGTGCCAGCAGTCCGGGGGAGTATGGCTACACCTTC.

The chain combines TRBV30 with TRBJ1-1, with D maybe TRBD1 (6 bases). From germline, CDR1 is GTSNPN and CDR2 SVGIG (reference sequence). The CDR3 totals 13 residues. V was shortened by 8 bases and J by 13 bases, with 26 bases between the two germline ends. The CDR3 DNA is TGTGCCCAACTACGGGGAGGGAAGGGGGAGCTTTTCTTT. It specifies CAQLRGGKGELFF. The entire variable domain, with the rest obtained from reference TRBV30 and TRBJ1-1, is as follows: SQTIHQWPATLVQPVGSPLSLECTVEGTSNPNLYWYRQAAGRGLQLLFYSVGIGQISSEVPQNLSASRPQDRQFILSSKKLLLSDSGFYLCAQLRGGKGELFFGQGTRLTVV.

This clone has just one count. For the CDR3, the DNA is TGTGCCAGCAGACCCAGGCCCCGGTCTGGAAACACCATATATTTT. It yields the protein CASRPRPRSGNTIYF. The chain is built from TRBV6-5 and TRBJ1-3; D uncertain. The CDR3 is 15 amino acids. Germline V gives CDR1 MNHEY, CDR2 SVGAGI. Deletions cut 6 bases from V and 1 base from J, with 13 bases between.

This rearrangement joins TRBV7-9 to TRBJ2-5; 13 nucleotides match TRBD2. CDR1 SEHNR and CDR2 FQNEAQ come from the germline V gene (reference sequence). Trimming removed 5 bases from V and 5 bases from J; junction bases left unmatched: 5. CDR3 length: 15 residues. The CDR3 bases are TGTGCCAGCAGCATACTAGCGGGGGGGCAGGAGACCCAGTACTTC. Translated: CASSILAGGQETQYF.

This rearrangement joins TRBV7-9 to TRBJ1-1; TRBD1 aligns across 7 bases. Germline trimming cut 4 bases from V and 1 base from J; bases unmatched to any gene: 3. The V gene's germline CDR1 is SEHNR and CDR2 FQNEAQ (reference sequence). The CDR3 contains 14 residues. The CDR3 reads CASSSHRGNTEAFF. The CDR3 DNA is TGTGCCAGCAGCTCGCACAGGGGGAACACTGAAGCTTTCTTT.